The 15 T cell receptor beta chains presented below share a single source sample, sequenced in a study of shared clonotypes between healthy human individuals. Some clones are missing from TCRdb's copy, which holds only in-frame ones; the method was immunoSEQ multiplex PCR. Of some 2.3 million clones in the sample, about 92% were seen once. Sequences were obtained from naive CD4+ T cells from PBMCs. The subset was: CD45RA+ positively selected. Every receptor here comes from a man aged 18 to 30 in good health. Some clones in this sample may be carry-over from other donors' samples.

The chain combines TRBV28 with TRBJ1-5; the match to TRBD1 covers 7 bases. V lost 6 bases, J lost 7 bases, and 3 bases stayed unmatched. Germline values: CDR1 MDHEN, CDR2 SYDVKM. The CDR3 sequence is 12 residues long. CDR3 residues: CASRTGTQPQHF. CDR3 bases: TGTGCCAGCAGGACAGGGACCCAGCCCCAGCATTTT.

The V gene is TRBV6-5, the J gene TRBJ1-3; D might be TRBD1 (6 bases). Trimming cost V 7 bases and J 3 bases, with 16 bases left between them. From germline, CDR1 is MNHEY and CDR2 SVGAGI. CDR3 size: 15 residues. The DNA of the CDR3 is TGTGCCAGCACCCTTACTGGGGGCCTTGGAAACACCATATATTTT. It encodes CASTLTGGLGNTIYF.

CDR3 residues: CASSQDRGGANTEAFF. The CDR3 DNA sequence: TGCGCCAGCAGCCAGGACCGGGGCGGCGCGAACACTGAAGCTTTCTTT. The chain recombines TRBV4-1 with TRBJ1-1, with D maybe TRBD1 (5 bases). The V end was cut by 3 bases, the J end by 1 base, with 15 bases between. Per germline, CDR1 MGHRA and CDR2 YSYEKL. CDR3 length equals 16 residues.

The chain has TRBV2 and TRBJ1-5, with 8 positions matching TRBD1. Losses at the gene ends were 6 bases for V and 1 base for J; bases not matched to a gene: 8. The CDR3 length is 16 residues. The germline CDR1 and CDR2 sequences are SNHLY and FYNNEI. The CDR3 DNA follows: TGTGCCAGCAGGGGCAGGGGGCAGAGGAGCAATCAGCCCCAGCATTTT. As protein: CASRGRGQRSNQPQHF.

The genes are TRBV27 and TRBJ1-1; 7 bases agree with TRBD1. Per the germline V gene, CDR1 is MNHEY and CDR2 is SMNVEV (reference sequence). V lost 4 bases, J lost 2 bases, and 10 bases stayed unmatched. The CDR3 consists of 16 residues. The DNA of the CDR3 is TGTGCCAGCAGTTCAGGGGGTTCCCTCGATAACACTGAAGCTTTCTTT. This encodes CASSSGGSLDNTEAFF.

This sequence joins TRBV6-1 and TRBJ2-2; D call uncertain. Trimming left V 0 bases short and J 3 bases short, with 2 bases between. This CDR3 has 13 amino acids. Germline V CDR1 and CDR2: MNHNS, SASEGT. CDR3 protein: CASSEAYTGELFF. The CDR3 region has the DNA TGTGCCAGCAGTGAAGCCTACACCGGGGAGCTGTTTTTT.

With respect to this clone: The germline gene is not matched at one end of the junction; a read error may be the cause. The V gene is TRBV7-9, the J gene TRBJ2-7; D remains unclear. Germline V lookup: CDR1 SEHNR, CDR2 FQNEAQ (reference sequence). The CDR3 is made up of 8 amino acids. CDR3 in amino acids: CASSPSLF. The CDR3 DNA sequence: TGTGCCAGCAGCCCGAGCTTATTC.

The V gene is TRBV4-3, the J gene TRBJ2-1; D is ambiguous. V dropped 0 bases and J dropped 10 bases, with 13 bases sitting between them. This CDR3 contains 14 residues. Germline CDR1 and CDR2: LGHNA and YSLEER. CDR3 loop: CASSQDISVGEQFF. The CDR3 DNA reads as TGCGCCAGCAGCCAAGACATATCGGTAGGCGAGCAGTTCTTC.

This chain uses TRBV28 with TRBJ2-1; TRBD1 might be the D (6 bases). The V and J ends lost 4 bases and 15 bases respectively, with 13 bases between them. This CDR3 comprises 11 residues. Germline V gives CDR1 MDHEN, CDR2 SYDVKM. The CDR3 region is CASSSGTTGFF. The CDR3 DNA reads TGTGCCAGCAGTTCCGGGACAACTGGGTTCTTC.

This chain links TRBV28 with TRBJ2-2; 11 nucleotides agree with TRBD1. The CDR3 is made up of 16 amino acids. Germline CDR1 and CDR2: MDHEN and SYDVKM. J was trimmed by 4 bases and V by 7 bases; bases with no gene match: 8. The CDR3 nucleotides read TGTGCCAGCATATTGGGCGGGACAGGGGGCACCGGGGAGCTGTTTTTT. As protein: CASILGGTGGTGELFF.

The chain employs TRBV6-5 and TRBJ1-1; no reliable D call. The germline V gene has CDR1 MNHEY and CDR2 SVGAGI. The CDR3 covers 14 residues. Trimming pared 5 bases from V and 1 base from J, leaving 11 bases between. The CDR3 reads CASSRLTPNTEAFF. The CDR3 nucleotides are TGTGCCAGCAGTCGACTAACACCGAACACTGAAGCTTTCTTT.

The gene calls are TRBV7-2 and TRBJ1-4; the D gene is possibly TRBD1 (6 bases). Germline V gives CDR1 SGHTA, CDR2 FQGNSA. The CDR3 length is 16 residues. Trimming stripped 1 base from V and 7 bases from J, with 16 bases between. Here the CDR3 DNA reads TGTGCCAGCAGCTTAGGGAAATCCGGGGGCGGTGAAAAACTGTTTTTT. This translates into CASSLGKSGGGEKLFF.

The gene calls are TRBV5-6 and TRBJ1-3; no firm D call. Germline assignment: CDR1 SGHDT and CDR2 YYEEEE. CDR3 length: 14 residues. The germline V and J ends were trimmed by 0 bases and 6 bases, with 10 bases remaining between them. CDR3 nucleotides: TGTGCCAGCAGCTTGGGAAGGGAACCAAACACCATATATTTT. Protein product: CASSLGREPNTIYF.

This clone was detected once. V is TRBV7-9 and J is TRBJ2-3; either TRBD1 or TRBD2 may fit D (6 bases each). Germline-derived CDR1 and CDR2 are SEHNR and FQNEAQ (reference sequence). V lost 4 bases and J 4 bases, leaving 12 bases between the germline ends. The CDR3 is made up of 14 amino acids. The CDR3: CASSSRGGPDTQYF. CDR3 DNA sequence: TGTGCCAGCAGCTCGAGAGGGGGGCCAGATACGCAGTATTTT.

As DNA, the CDR3 is TGTGCCAGCAGTGACACTGGGTCCTGGCCAGATACGCAGTATTTT. Its translation: CASSDTGSWPDTQYF. The chain carries TRBV6-4 and TRBJ2-3; D uncertain. Germline CDR1 reads MRHNA; CDR2 reads SNTAGT. This CDR3 contains 15 residues. Trimming took 2 bases from V and 4 from J, leaving 13 bases between them.